Listed here are 32 T cell receptor beta chains from one sample, sequenced in a study of cytomegalovirus exposure and HLA in healthy donors (dated by TCRdb to about 2017). Libraries came from the immunoSEQ multiplex PCR assay. The multiplex PCR relied on a mix of 60 forward primers for TCR Vbeta segments and 13 reverse primers for TCR Jbeta segments. TCRdb carries this immuneACCESS record with in-frame sequences only. Its versions omit some clonotypes, under half of them owing to an unresolved V gene in the studies checked, with the rest unexplained. This sample is represented by fewer than 100,000 clones; about 8% of them were singletons. The top ten constitute about 2% of the sample. The material sequenced was PBMCs. The origin of the receptors is a man aged 45 to 65 in good health and CMV-seronegative.

This clone appeared a few times. This chain joins TRBV5-4 and TRBJ2-4; a possible D gene is TRBD2 (6 bases). V was pared by 0 bases and J by 15 bases, with 10 bases between. Germline V CDR1 and CDR2: SGHNT, YYREEE (reference sequence). The CDR3 has 11 residues. In nucleotides, the CDR3 is TGTGCCAGCAGCTTGGGACAGCGGGTGTACTTC. As protein: CASSLGQRVYF.

The chain couples TRBV28 to TRBJ2-7; 7 nucleotides align to TRBD2. The junction had 4 bases not matched to a gene; V was cut back by 6 bases and J by 2 bases. Looked up from germline, CDR1 is MDHEN and CDR2 is SYDVKM. The CDR3 spans 13 residues. As DNA, the CDR3 is TGTGCCAGCAGACGCGGACTAGCCTACGAGCAGTACTTC. Its translation: CASRRGLAYEQYF.

This clone was observed a handful of times. V and J are TRBV28 and TRBJ1-2; D might be TRBD1 (5 bases). Germline assignment: CDR1 MDHEN and CDR2 SYDVKM. V lost 5 bases and J lost 3, with 13 bases in between. The CDR3 has 14 residues. The CDR3 bases are TGTGCCAGCAGTCGGACTCGGGGGGACTATGGCTACACCTTC. It encodes CASSRTRGDYGYTF.

The chain has TRBV10-2 and TRBJ1-6, with D possibly matching TRBD1 (5 bases). Deletions cut 2 bases from V and 3 bases from J, with 8 bases between. Germline CDR1 WSHSY, CDR2 SAAADI. The CDR3 extends over 15 amino acids. The CDR3 is CASSEDSNYNSPLHF. CDR3 coding DNA: TGCGCCAGCAGTGAGGACAGCAACTATAATTCACCCCTCCACTTT.

This clone was counted between two and nine times. V and J are TRBV28 and TRBJ1-6, with TRBD1 matching 9 bases. The CDR3 runs 19 residues. Germline V gives CDR1 MDHEN, CDR2 SYDVKM. Unmatched junction bases numbered 13, after V lost 5 bases and J lost 2 bases. The CDR3 region is CASSPREDRGIPYNSPLHF. CDR3 in DNA: TGTGCCAGCAGTCCGCGAGAGGACAGGGGAATTCCCTATAATTCACCCCTCCACTTT.

A note on this clone: Other DNA sequences in the sample encode the same CDR3. The chain has TRBV29-1 and TRBJ2-5, with D tentatively TRBD2 (5 bases). CDR1 is SQVTM and CDR2 is ANQGSEA in the germline V gene. The CDR3 runs to 13 residues. V was shortened by 6 bases and J by 5 bases, with 16 bases between the two germline ends. The chain's CDR3 is CSVAGVGTETQYF. CDR3 nucleotides: TGCAGCGTCGCCGGGGTGGGCACGGAGACCCAGTACTTC.

This clone was counted a few times. The gene calls are TRBV4-2 and TRBJ2-7; 9 nucleotides align to TRBD1. The CDR3 loop spans 15 amino acids. The germline V gene encodes CDR1 LGHNA and CDR2 YNFKEQ. With 1 base clipped from V and 5 bases from J, the junction kept 6 bases outside the gene matches. CDR3 nucleotides: TGTGCCAGCAGCCAAGCAGGCGGGACAGGGCACGAGCAGTACTTC. It encodes CASSQAGGTGHEQYF.

V and J are TRBV7-3 and TRBJ1-3; D is unclear. V lost 2 bases and J lost 4, with 9 bases in between. This CDR3 is built from 14 residues. Per germline, CDR1 SGHTA and CDR2 FQGTGA. The CDR3 loop reads CASSLDGKGNTIYF. The CDR3 nucleotides are TGTGCCAGCAGCTTAGACGGGAAAGGAAACACCATATATTTT. The whole variable domain, remainder taken from reference TRBV7-3 and TRBJ1-3, is GAGVSQTPSNKVTEKGKYVELRCDPISGHTALYWYRQSLGQGPEFLIYFQGTGAADDSGLPNDRFFAVRPEGSVSTLKIQRTERGDSAVYLCASSLDGKGNTIYFGEGSWLTVV.

This chain joins TRBV28 and TRBJ1-4; possibly TRBD1 for D (6 bases). With 11 bases removed from V and 7 bases from J, the gap between germline ends came to 17 bases. The CDR3 runs 13 residues. CDR1 MDHEN and CDR2 SYDVKM come from the germline V gene. The CDR3 DNA follows: TGTGCCCTCAGCAGGGGTCCGGGTGAAAAACTGTTTTTT. It codes for CALSRGPGEKLFF.

V gene TRBV2 combines with J gene TRBJ2-3; TRBD2 might be the D (5 bases). The CDR3 consists of 17 residues. The ends were cut back, 0 bases at V and 2 bases at J, with 15 bases in the middle. Germline CDR1 is SNHLY and CDR2 is FYNNEI. The CDR3 coding sequence is TGTGCCAGCAGTGAAGCGCTTCTGGTCGGGAACACAGATACGCAGTATTTT. Translation gives CASSEALLVGNTDTQYF.

As DNA, the CDR3 is TGTGCCAGCAGTTTACCGGAGAGAAAAAACAATGAGCAGTTCTTC. Encoded protein: CASSLPERKNNEQFF. This chain connects TRBV28 to TRBJ2-1; D gene uncertain. The CDR3 runs to 15 residues. Germline loops: CDR1 MDHEN, CDR2 SYDVKM. The germline V and J ends were trimmed by 2 bases and 5 bases, with 13 bases remaining between them.

This clone has just a few counts. The genes are TRBV6-1 and TRBJ1-4, with 9 positions matching TRBD1. V lost 6 bases to trimming and J lost 7 bases; unmatched junction nucleotides: 6. This CDR3 has 14 amino acids. Germline-derived CDR1 and CDR2 are MNHNS and SASEGT. CDR3 amino acids: CASRRTGEGEKLFF. CDR3 bases: TGTGCCAGCAGAAGGACAGGGGAAGGTGAAAAACTGTTTTTT.

This clone was seen more than once but under ten times. This chain joins TRBV6-8 and TRBJ2-7; TRBD2 agrees at 10 bases. Germline-derived CDR1 and CDR2 are MNHGY and SAAAGT. J was trimmed by 2 bases and V by 3 bases; bases with no gene match: 7. There are 16 residues in the CDR3. CDR3 loop: CASSYPPSGSAYEQYF. As DNA, the CDR3 is TGTGCCAGCAGTTATCCGCCTAGCGGGAGCGCCTACGAGCAGTACTTC.

The chain uses TRBV6-4 and TRBJ2-1, with 9 bases that match TRBD2. J gave up 6 bases and V 4 bases, and 7 bases lay outside the gene matches. CDR3 size: 15 residues. Germline assignment: CDR1 MRHNA and CDR2 SNTAGT. The CDR3 loop reads CASSASSGSGNEQFF. The CDR3 coding sequence is TGTGCCAGCAGTGCCAGTAGCGGGAGTGGCAATGAGCAGTTCTTC.

This clone was seen only a few times. The rearrangement joins TRBV5-1 to TRBJ2-7; D may be TRBD1 (5 bases). This CDR3 region has 15 residues. The V gene's germline CDR1 is SGHRS and CDR2 YFSETQ. Trimming shortened V by 0 bases and J by 0 bases, and 10 bases separated the two germline ends. The chain's CDR3 is CASSLGRDSSYEQYF. CDR3 nucleotide sequence: TGCGCCAGCAGCTTGGGAAGAGACAGCTCCTACGAGCAGTACTTC. The complete variable domain, with remaining parts taken from reference TRBV5-1 and TRBJ2-7, reads KAGVTQTPRYLIKTRGQQVTLSCSPISGHRSVSWYQQTPGQGLQFLFEYFSETQRNKGNFPGRFSGRQFSNSRSEMNVSTLELGDSALYLCASSLGRDSSYEQYFGPGTRLTVT.

This clone appeared a few times. The genes are TRBV5-1 and TRBJ1-1; D uncertain. Germline lookup yields CDR1 SGHRS and CDR2 YFSETQ. V lost 4 bases, J lost 0 bases, and 13 bases lay in between. The CDR3 runs to 15 residues. The CDR3 nucleotides are TGCGCCAGCAGCCCAGGTCCAGGCTTGAACACTGAAGCTTTCTTT. Encoded protein: CASSPGPGLNTEAFF.

The V gene is TRBV30, the J gene TRBJ2-3, with 7 bases identical to TRBD2. Unmatched junction bases numbered 4, after V lost 0 bases and J lost 1 base. This CDR3 has 15 residues. The germline V gene has CDR1 GTSNPN and CDR2 SVGIG (reference sequence). The CDR3 bases are TGTGCCTGGAGTGTCAAGGCGGGGGGCACAGATACGCAGTATTTT. Amino acids: CAWSVKAGGTDTQYF.

This chain links TRBV10-2 with TRBJ2-7, with D perhaps TRBD1 (5 bases). V gave up 6 bases and J gave up 0 bases, with 9 bases separating them. CDR3 length: 13 amino acids. The germline CDR1 and CDR2 sequences are WSHSY and SAAADI. The CDR3 protein is CASSGHVSYEQYF. CDR3 DNA: TGCGCCAGCAGCGGACACGTCTCCTACGAGCAGTACTTC.

This clone was observed a few times. The rearrangement uses TRBV6-5 and TRBJ2-1; the D gene is possibly TRBD2 (7 bases). CDR1 is MNHEY, CDR2 SVGAGI, per germline. CDR3 length: 15 residues. Trimming left V 3 bases short and J 7 bases short, with 16 bases between. The CDR3 coding sequence is TGTGCCAGCAGTTATGGGGGGGGCGAAAAGAATGAGCAGTTCTTC. Translated, it gives CASSYGGGEKNEQFF.

The chain employs TRBV5-4 and TRBJ1-3; maybe TRBD1 (6 bases). Trimming removed 4 bases at V and 0 bases at J, with 8 bases between. The germline gives CDR1 SGHNT, CDR2 YYREEE (reference sequence). The CDR3 contains 14 residues. CDR3 DNA: TGTGCCAGCAGCCTACAGGGCTCTGGAAACACCATATATTTT. Translating gives CASSLQGSGNTIYF.

This chain connects TRBV7-9 to TRBJ2-3, with 8 bases aligning to TRBD1. Unmatched junction bases numbered 9, after V lost 5 bases and J lost 5 bases. Looked up from germline, CDR1 is SEHNR and CDR2 is FQNEAQ (reference sequence). The CDR3 runs to 15 residues. This CDR3 is CASSPPRGRKDTQYF. CDR3 coding DNA: TGTGCCAGCAGCCCTCCCAGGGGGCGCAAAGATACGCAGTATTTT.

This clone was detected a few times. V and J are TRBV18 and TRBJ2-7; TRBD1 agrees at 8 bases. The trim removed 0 bases at V and 4 bases at J, leaving 5 bases unmatched. This CDR3 spans 15 amino acids. Germline V gene sequence: CDR1 KGHSH, CDR2 LQKENI. The CDR3: CASSPPTGVGYEQYF. The CDR3 DNA is TGTGCCAGCTCACCACCGACAGGGGTTGGTTACGAGCAGTACTTC.

V and J are TRBV6-5 and TRBJ2-7; tentatively, D is TRBD1 (5 bases). The germline V gene encodes CDR1 MNHEY and CDR2 SVGAGI. The CDR3 is made up of 13 amino acids. V was cut by 6 bases and J by 4 bases, with 13 bases left in between. The CDR3 here is CASRAGFGYEQYF. The DNA of the CDR3 is TGTGCCAGCAGGGCAGGGTTCGGGTACGAGCAGTACTTC.

The chain uses TRBV11-1 and TRBJ1-1; D gene uncertain. This CDR3 has 14 residues. V lost 1 base to trimming and J lost 1 base, with 7 bases between them. CDR1 SGHAT and CDR2 FQDESV come from the germline V gene (reference sequence). The DNA of the CDR3 is TGTGCCAGCAGCTTAGAGCCGGGGAACACTGAAGCTTTCTTT. As protein: CASSLEPGNTEAFF.

This clone was observed a few times. The CDR3 bases are TGTGCCAGCAGCCAGGAAAATCCGGGACAGTACGAGCAGTACTTC. This translates into CASSQENPGQYEQYF. This chain uses TRBV4-2 with TRBJ2-7, with 7 bases lining up with TRBD1. Germline V CDR1 and CDR2: LGHNA, YNFKEQ. The trim removed 3 bases at V and 4 bases at J, leaving 9 bases unmatched. CDR3 size: 15 residues.

A few counts support this clone. The rearrangement uses TRBV28 and TRBJ2-5; 9 bases fit TRBD2. Looked up from germline, CDR1 is MDHEN and CDR2 is SYDVKM. V lost 5 bases, J lost 5 bases, and 15 bases stayed unmatched. The CDR3 sequence is 17 residues long. The DNA for the CDR3 is TGTGCCAGCAGTATAGGTGGGGCTAGCGGGACGAGGGAGACCCAGTACTTC. Its translation is CASSIGGASGTRETQYF.

The chain employs TRBV2 and TRBJ2-3, with 8 bases that match TRBD2. J lost 6 bases, V lost 7 bases, and 6 bases had no gene match. The CDR3 extends over 13 amino acids. Germline V gene data show CDR1 as SNHLY and CDR2 as FYNNEI. CDR3: CASIREGRDTQYF. CDR3 DNA: TGTGCCAGCATCCGGGAGGGCCGCGATACGCAGTATTTT.

The chain recombines TRBV11-2 with TRBJ1-1; D is undetermined. This CDR3 comprises 13 residues. Germline lookup yields CDR1 SGHAT and CDR2 FQNNGV. The V end was cut by 1 base, the J end by 5 bases, with 8 bases between. The CDR3 sequence: CASSLGSGTEAFF. The CDR3, as DNA: TGTGCCAGCAGCTTAGGGTCGGGGACTGAAGCTTTCTTT.

This clone has only a few counts. The chain joins TRBV7-2 to TRBJ2-7; D is uncertain. The CDR3 is made up of 11 amino acids. The V gene's germline CDR1 is SGHTA and CDR2 FQGNSA. Trimming took off 6 bases at V and 4 bases at J, with 7 bases between the two ends. The CDR3 nucleotides read TGTGCCAGCAGATATAATTACGAGCAGTACTTC. It codes for CASRYNYEQYF.

This clone was counted only a few times. The chain employs TRBV10-3 and TRBJ1-6, with 10 bases aligning to TRBD1. Trimming took 2 bases from V and 10 from J; bases not matched to a gene: 2. Germline CDR1 is ENHRY and CDR2 is SYGVKD. The CDR3 length is 14 residues. The CDR3 bases are TGTGCCATCAGTGAGGGACAGGGGGGATCACCCCTCCACTTT. This translates into CAISEGQGGSPLHF.

The V and J genes are TRBV4-1 and TRBJ2-5; 11 positions agree with TRBD2. Germline trimming cut 0 bases from V and 2 bases from J; bases unmatched to any gene: 5. Germline-derived CDR1 and CDR2 are MGHRA and YSYEKL. The CDR3 runs 17 residues. The CDR3 DNA follows: TGCGCCAGCAGCCAAGATCTAACTAGCGGGGGTCAAGAGACCCAGTACTTC. Protein sequence: CASSQDLTSGGQETQYF.

This clone showed up just a few times. The chain has TRBV5-6 and TRBJ1-6; D unclear. Trimming stripped 5 bases from V and 7 bases from J, with 13 bases between. Germline CDR1 and CDR2: SGHDT and YYEEEE. The CDR3 is made up of 14 amino acids. In DNA, the CDR3 is TGTGCCAGCAGGCTGAGGGATCTAAATTCACCCCTCCACTTT. Protein product: CASRLRDLNSPLHF. Full variable domain (rest looked up from reference TRBV5-6 and TRBJ1-6): DAGVTQSPTHLIKTRGQQVTLRCSPKSGHDTVSWYQQALGQGPQFIFQYYEEEERQRGNFPDRFSGHQFPNYSSELNVNALLLGDSALYLCASRLRDLNSPLHFGNGTRLTVT.